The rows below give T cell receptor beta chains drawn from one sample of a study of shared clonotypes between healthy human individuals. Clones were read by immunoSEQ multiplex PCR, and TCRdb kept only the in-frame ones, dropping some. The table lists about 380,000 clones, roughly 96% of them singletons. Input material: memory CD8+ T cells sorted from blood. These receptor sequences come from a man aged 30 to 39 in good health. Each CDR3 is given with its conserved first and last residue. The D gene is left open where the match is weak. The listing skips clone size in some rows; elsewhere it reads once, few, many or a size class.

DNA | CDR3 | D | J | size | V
TGTGCCAGCAGCAAGTGCAGTGAATCCTATGGCTACACCTTC | CASSKCSESYGYTF | . | TRBJ1-2 | . | TRBV7-6
TGCAGTGCTAGGGGACCGGGAGAGCTGTTTTTT | CSARGPGELFF | . | TRBJ2-2 | . | TRBV20-1
TGTGCCAGCAGCTCGGTACCTAGCGGGAGCGCCGGGGAGCTGTTTTTT | CASSSVPSGSAGELFF | TRBD2 | TRBJ2-2 | . | TRBV7-8
TGTGCCAGCAGCTTCGACCTTACAGGAGTCGAGCAGTTCTTC | CASSFDLTGVEQFF | . | TRBJ2-1 | . | TRBV7-9
TGCGCCAGCAGCCCCGGACTAGCGGGCCTTCCACTTGAGCAGTTCTTC | CASSPGLAGLPLEQFF | TRBD2 | TRBJ2-1 | . | TRBV4-1
TGTGCCAGCATCCGCCGCGGGAGATGGGGCACAGATACGCAGTATTTT | CASIRRGRWGTDTQYF | TRBD2 | TRBJ2-3 | . | TRBV28
TGTGCCAGCAGCCCGCCAGACGAAAGTGAGCAGTTCTTC | CASSPPDESEQFF | . | TRBJ2-1 | . | TRBV5-4
TGCAGCGTTGAATTCGGGGCCGAGCAGTACTTC | CSVEFGAEQYF | . | TRBJ2-7 | once | TRBV29-1
TGCGCCAGCAGCTCGTCTCTAGCATCAGAGACCCAGTACTTC | CASSSSLASETQYF | . | TRBJ2-5 | . | TRBV5-1
TGTGCCATCAGTGAGTCACCAGCGTCTGCCTACGAGCAGTACTTC | CAISESPASAYEQYF | . | TRBJ2-7 | . | TRBV10-3
TGTGCCAGCAGGTCAAACGGACGGCTGGGGGAGCAGTACTTC | CASRSNGRLGEQYF | . | TRBJ2-7 | . | TRBV28
TGCGCCAGCAGCTCCGGGACAGGGGATTTCACAGATACGCAGTATTTT | CASSSGTGDFTDTQYF | TRBD1 | TRBJ2-3 | . | TRBV5-1
TGTGCCAGCTCATCTCTCGCCTCAGATACGCAGTATTTT | CASSSLASDTQYF | . | TRBJ2-3 | . | TRBV18
TGTGCCAGCAGTTCCCGAAAAGAGACCCAGTACTTC | CASSSRKETQYF | . | TRBJ2-5 | once | TRBV28
TGTGCCAGCAGCCTGGGACTAGCGCCTCGAGAGACCCAGTACTTC | CASSLGLAPRETQYF | TRBD2 | TRBJ2-5 | . | TRBV7-6
TGTGCCAGCAGCCAAGATTTGGGTACAGGGGGACTAGCGGGAGGGAGCCACACCGGGGAGCTGTTTTTT | CASSQDLGTGGLAGGSHTGELFF | TRBD2 | TRBJ2-2 | . | TRBV4-2
TGTGCCAGCAGCTTAGAGGTAGAGACCCAGTACTTC | CASSLEVETQYF | . | TRBJ2-5 | . | TRBV7-6
TGTGCCAGCAGCTTAAACGGGGAGCTGTTTTTT | CASSLNGELFF | . | TRBJ2-2 | once | TRBV7-2
TGCGCCAGCAGCCAAGTGTTGAGGGGGAAGCACTATGGCTACACCTTC | CASSQVLRGKHYGYTF | . | TRBJ1-2 | . | TRBV4-1
TGTGCCAGCAGGACTAGCGGGAGCTACGAGCAGTACTTC | CASRTSGSYEQYF | TRBD2 | TRBJ2-7 | . | TRBV27
TGTGCCTGGAGCCTAAAACCGCCATCGACATCGAGTTTC | CAWSLKPPSTSSF | . | TRBJ1-2 | . | TRBV30
TGTGCCAGCATGCGGGCAAATAACGGGGAGCTGTTTTTT | CASMRANNGELFF | . | TRBJ2-2 | . | TRBV9
TGTGCCAGCAGTCATCCACAGCGGTTGGCCTACGAGCAGTACTTC | CASSHPQRLAYEQYF | . | TRBJ2-7 | . | TRBV28
TGTGCCACCAGCAGAGTAGGGGAGTACCAAGAGACCCAGTACTTC | CATSRVGEYQETQYF | . | TRBJ2-5 | once | TRBV15
TGTGCCAGCAGCTTAATAGGGTCTAGCGGGAGGGCCGGGCAGTTCTTC | CASSLIGSSGRAGQFF | TRBD2 | TRBJ2-1 | . | TRBV7-3
TGTGCCAGCAGCTCTCGAATCCGGGTGGGGAACACTGAAGCTTTCTTT | CASSSRIRVGNTEAFF | . | TRBJ1-1 | once | TRBV7-2
TGTGCCAGCAGTGCAACAGGGGGGGATCAGCCCCAGCATTTT | CASSATGGDQPQHF | TRBD1 | TRBJ1-5 | . | TRBV2
TGTGCCAGCAGTGACTCGATTCGCCAGGGGGCAGGTGGCTACACCTTC | CASSDSIRQGAGGYTF | TRBD1 | TRBJ1-2 | . | TRBV6-4
TGCGCCAGCAGCCAAGATAGAGGTCAAGAGACCCAGTACTTC | CASSQDRGQETQYF | . | TRBJ2-5 | . | TRBV4-1
TGTGCCAGCAACCTGCCACGGACAGGATCGTCCTACGAGCAGTACTTC | CASNLPRTGSSYEQYF | TRBD1 | TRBJ2-7 | . | TRBV2
TGTGCCAGCAGCGCGTTAGCGGGAGGGCCCTACGAGCAGTACTTC | CASSALAGGPYEQYF | TRBD2 | TRBJ2-7 | . | TRBV13
TGTGCCATCCGTGATCGGGGTCCGATAAATGAGCAGTTCTTC | CAIRDRGPINEQFF | . | TRBJ2-1 | . | TRBV10-3
TGTGCCAGCAGCTTCACTGGGCCGATAGGGACCGGGGAGCTGTTTTTT | CASSFTGPIGTGELFF | . | TRBJ2-2 | . | TRBV5-6
TGTGCCAGCTCACCCACAGCGGACAGTTTATCTGGGGCCAACGTCCTGACTTTC | CASSPTADSLSGANVLTF | . | TRBJ2-6 | . | TRBV18
TGTGCCAGCAGTTTGGGCAACCAAGAGACCCAGTACTTC | CASSLGNQETQYF | . | TRBJ2-5 | . | TRBV28
TGTGCCAGCAGCTTATCGGCTAGCGGGAGGGCTGCGCAGTATTTT | CASSLSASGRAAQYF | TRBD2 | TRBJ2-3 | . | TRBV7-3
TGTGCCTGGAGTGTACTCGGGGGGTCTGAGCAGTACTTC | CAWSVLGGSEQYF | TRBD2 | TRBJ2-7 | . | TRBV30